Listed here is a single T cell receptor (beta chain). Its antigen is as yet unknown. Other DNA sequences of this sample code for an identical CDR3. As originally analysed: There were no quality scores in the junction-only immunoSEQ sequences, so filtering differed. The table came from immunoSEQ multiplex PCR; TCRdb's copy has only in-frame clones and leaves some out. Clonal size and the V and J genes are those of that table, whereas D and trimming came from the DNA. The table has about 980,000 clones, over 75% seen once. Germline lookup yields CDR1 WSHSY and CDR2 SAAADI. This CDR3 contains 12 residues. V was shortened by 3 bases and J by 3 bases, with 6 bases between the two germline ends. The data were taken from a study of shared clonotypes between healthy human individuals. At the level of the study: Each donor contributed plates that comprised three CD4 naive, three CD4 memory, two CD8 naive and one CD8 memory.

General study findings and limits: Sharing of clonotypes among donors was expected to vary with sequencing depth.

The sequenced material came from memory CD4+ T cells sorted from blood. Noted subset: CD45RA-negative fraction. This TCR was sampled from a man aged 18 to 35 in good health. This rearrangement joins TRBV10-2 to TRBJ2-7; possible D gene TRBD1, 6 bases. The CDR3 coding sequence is TGCGCCAGCAGTGAAGGGGGCTACGAGCAGTACTTC. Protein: CASSEGGYEQYF.